Presented here are 21 T cell receptor beta chains from one specimen sequenced in a study of early T cells in non-severe SARS-CoV-2 infection. TCRdb reanalysed the 5' RACE reads using MiXCR and keeps one entry per CDR3 protein. The repertoire includes more than 40,000 distinct CDR3 sequences, 5.4% of them detected once, and approximately 5.6% sits in the top ten. The specimen was whole blood, collected at baseline. Receptors originate from an adult who was a healthcare worker with PCR-confirmed SARS-CoV-2 infection or an uninfected control (not recorded which).

This clonotype was seen ten or more times. The J gene is TRBJ2-2, the V gene TRBV12-3 or TRBV12-4; TRBD1 agrees at 8 bases. Trimming at V came to 5 bases and at J to 9 bases, leaving 11 bases not matched to a gene. CDR3 length equals 15 residues. The CDR3 DNA sequence: TGTGCCAGCAGTCCCTCCGGGACAGGTTACCGGGAGCTGTTTTTT. Protein: CASSPSGTGYRELFF.

This sequence joins TRBV28 and TRBJ2-3; D uncertain. V gave up 5 bases and J gave up 2 bases, with 11 bases separating them. This CDR3 has 14 amino acids. Germline loops: CDR1 MDHEN, CDR2 SYDVKM. The CDR3 loop is CASSPPPNTDTQYF. The CDR3 nucleotides read TGTGCCAGCAGTCCCCCTCCGAACACAGATACGCAGTATTTT.

This clonotype was found many times. CDR3 nucleotides: TGTGCCAGCAGTGGCAGCTTAGGCAGTACGTTCTCTTCACCCCTCCACTTT. As protein: CASSGSLGSTFSSPLHF. The V call is TRBV2, the J call TRBJ1-6; D unclear. The V and J ends lost 4 bases and 9 bases respectively, with 22 bases between them. The CDR3 runs to 17 residues. The germline V gene has CDR1 SNHLY and CDR2 FYNNEI.

This clonotype was seen at least ten times. The V gene is TRBV29-1, the J gene TRBJ2-1; D gene uncertain. This CDR3 has 11 residues. Germline V gene sequence: CDR1 SQVTM, CDR2 ANQGSEA. With 8 bases removed from V and 8 bases from J, the gap between germline ends came to 13 bases. CDR3 sequence: CSIGLPDEQFF. The CDR3 DNA reads TGCAGCATCGGGCTCCCGGATGAGCAGTTCTTC.

This clonotype was observed a few times. The chain is built from TRBV11-2 and TRBJ2-1; the match to TRBD2 covers 8 bases. The CDR3 extends over 16 amino acids. Germline trimming cut 4 bases from V and 4 bases from J; bases unmatched to any gene: 9. Germline V gene lookup returns CDR1 SGHAT and CDR2 FQNNGV. The CDR3 DNA sequence: TGTGCCAGCAGCTCCCGAGGAGCGGGAGCGTACAATGAGCAGTTCTTC. Amino acids: CASSSRGAGAYNEQFF.

This clonotype was recorded many times. V is TRBV10-1 and J is TRBJ1-6; 8 nucleotides line up with TRBD1. This CDR3 contains 13 residues. J gave up 10 bases and V 6 bases, and 5 bases lay outside the gene matches. Per the germline V gene, CDR1 is WNHNN and CDR2 is SYGVQD (reference sequence). The CDR3 DNA sequence: TGCGCCAGCAGCCCGACAGGGGACTCACCCCTCCACTTT. This codes for CASSPTGDSPLHF.

Ten or more counts support this clonotype. The chain couples TRBV29-1 to TRBJ1-1, with a tentative D call TRBD1 (5 bases). V lost 7 bases to trimming and J lost 5 bases, with 11 bases between them. Germline loops: CDR1 SQVTM, CDR2 ANQGSEA. The CDR3 spans 11 residues. The CDR3 loop reads CSGDSGTEAFF. CDR3 in DNA: TGCAGCGGTGACAGTGGGACTGAAGCTTTCTTT.

This chain connects TRBV20-1 to TRBJ2-3; no reliable D call. Germline assignment: CDR1 DFQATT and CDR2 SNEGSKA (reference sequence). Trimming removed 0 bases at V and 3 bases at J, with 7 bases between. The CDR3 length is 13 residues. Written as DNA, the CDR3 is TGCAGTGCTAGAGATGGCTTGACAGATACGCAGTATTTT. Its translation: CSARDGLTDTQYF.

This clonotype occurred many times. The rearrangement uses TRBV7-9 and TRBJ2-7; D is undetermined. Germline lookup yields CDR1 SEHNR and CDR2 FQNEAQ (reference sequence). The V end was cut by 5 bases, the J end by 4 bases, with 21 bases between. The CDR3 extends over 16 amino acids. The CDR3 coding sequence is TGTGCCAGCAGCACCTCCTCCTCCGAAAGCCTGTACGAGCAGTACTTC. Translated: CASSTSSSESLYEQYF.

This clonotype was seen repeatedly, ten times or more. The junction does not match germline at one end; this may be a read error. V and J are TRBV7-7 and TRBJ2-7; no clear D. Germline CDR1 reads SSHAT; CDR2 reads FNYEAQ (reference sequence). The CDR3 is 13 amino acids. The CDR3 coding sequence is TGTGCTAGCAGCTTAAGCCCCGAATACGAGCAGTACTTC. Protein sequence: CASSLSPEYEQYF.

This clonotype was seen ten or more times. The chain carries TRBV5-1 and TRBJ2-1; weak D call: TRBD2 (6 bases). The CDR3 is 14 amino acids. V was clipped by 4 bases and J by 5 bases, with 13 bases between them. Germline-derived CDR1 and CDR2 are SGHRS and YFSETQ. The CDR3 bases are TGCGCCAGCAGCCCCCTCGGAGGGAACAATGAGCAGTTCTTC. It codes for CASSPLGGNNEQFF.

This clonotype was picked up many times. The chain has TRBV18 and TRBJ2-3; D perhaps matches TRBD2 (6 bases). V lost 6 bases and J 1 base, leaving 14 bases between the germline ends. CDR3 length equals 15 residues. CDR1 and CDR2 (germline): KGHSH, LQKENI. CDR3 DNA sequence: TGTGCCAGCTCTCATCGGACTATCCGCACAGATACGCAGTATTTT. Translating it yields CASSHRTIRTDTQYF.

This rearrangement joins TRBV7-9 to TRBJ2-5, with 12 bases fitting TRBD2. Germline assignment: CDR1 SEHNR and CDR2 FQNEAQ (reference sequence). The J segment lost 5 bases and the V segment lost 5 bases, leaving 9 bases of the junction unmatched. The CDR3 extends over 16 amino acids. The CDR3 here is CASSPPSGRAIETQYF. The CDR3 nucleotides are TGTGCCAGCAGCCCTCCTAGCGGGAGGGCCATTGAGACCCAGTACTTC.

This clonotype has a count of ten or more. The rearrangement uses TRBV18 and TRBJ1-5; D not certain. The length of the CDR3 is 17 residues. Per the germline V gene, CDR1 is KGHSH and CDR2 is LQKENI. V gave up 6 bases and J gave up 0 bases, with 18 bases separating them. CDR3 sequence reads: CASSQFGPDYSNQPQHF. The CDR3 DNA sequence: TGTGCCAGCTCTCAATTTGGCCCGGATTATAGCAATCAGCCCCAGCATTTT.

This clonotype was recorded many times. The J gene is TRBJ2-1, the V gene TRBV7-9; TRBD2 matches at 7 bases. The V gene's germline CDR1 is SEHNR and CDR2 FQNEAQ (reference sequence). The CDR3 covers 17 residues. V trimming: 5 bases; J trimming: 2 bases; junction bases outside the gene matches: 12. This chain's CDR3 is CASSLPGGEGPYNEQFF. The DNA for the CDR3 is TGTGCCAGCAGCCTACCTGGGGGGGAGGGGCCCTACAATGAGCAGTTCTTC.

This clonotype was found a few times. This rearrangement joins TRBV19 to TRBJ1-5, with 7 bases identical to TRBD1. The CDR3 length is 15 residues. The germline V gene has CDR1 LNHDA and CDR2 SQIVND (reference sequence). Losses at the gene ends were 5 bases for V and 3 bases for J; bases not matched to a gene: 7. The CDR3 loop reads CASSLDRPVNQPQHF. CDR3 nucleotide sequence: TGTGCCAGTAGTCTGGACAGGCCCGTCAATCAGCCCCAGCATTTT. The variable domain in full, completed from reference TRBV19 and TRBJ1-5, reads DGGITQSPKYLFRKEGQNVTLSCEQNLNHDAMYWYRQDPGQGLRLIYYSQIVNDFQKGDIAEGYSVSREKKESFPLTVTSAQKNPTAFYLCASSLDRPVNQPQHFGDGTRLSIL.

This clonotype was observed many times. The chain is built from TRBV3-1 and TRBJ2-7; D unresolved. The CDR3 length is 13 residues. V was pared by 0 bases and J by 6 bases, with 9 bases between. From germline, CDR1 is LGHDT and CDR2 YNNKEL (reference sequence). CDR3 region: CASSQDFMPEQYF. Here the CDR3 DNA reads TGTGCCAGCAGCCAAGATTTTATGCCCGAGCAGTACTTC.

This clonotype was counted at least ten times. The rearrangement links TRBV30 to TRBJ1-1; D possibly corresponds to TRBD1 (5 bases). V was trimmed by 7 bases and J by 5 bases, leaving 14 bases between them. CDR1 and CDR2 from the germline V gene are GTSNPN and SVGIG (reference sequence). CDR3 length: 12 residues. CDR3 region: CASSGDGTEAFF. The CDR3 nucleotides read TGTGCCTCCTCGGGGGACGGGACTGAAGCTTTCTTT.

The table lists this clonotype with many counts. The chain carries TRBV2 and TRBJ2-5; D is perhaps TRBD2 (5 bases). This CDR3 comprises 15 residues. Germline V gives CDR1 SNHLY, CDR2 FYNNEI. Trimming stripped 7 bases from V and 0 bases from J, with 15 bases between. Here the CDR3 reads CASKDGGRNQETQYF. The CDR3 nucleotides are TGTGCCAGCAAGGATGGAGGACGCAACCAAGAGACCCAGTACTTC. Filled out from reference TRBV2 and TRBJ2-5, the complete variable domain reads EPEVTQTPSHQVTQMGQEVILRCVPISNHLYFYWYRQILGQKVEFLVSFYNNEISEKSEIFDDQFSVERPDGSNFTLKIRSTKLEDSAMYFCASKDGGRNQETQYFGPGTRLLVL.

For this clonotype: A much larger clone differs by one base, so this may be a read error. A read error is likely, as this CDR3 ends without the conserved phenylalanine or tryptophan. CDR3 DNA: TGTGCCAGCAGCTTAGCGGAGGCCTCGGGGACCCAGTACCTC. It translates to CASSLAEASGTQYL. The chain couples TRBV7-8 to TRBJ2-5; D is possibly TRBD2 (5 bases). Between the trimmed V and J ends, which lost 0 bases and 7 bases, there was a span of 12 bases. CDR3 length: 14 residues. In germline, CDR1 is SGHVS, CDR2 FQNEAQ.

The table lists this clonotype with many counts. This chain joins TRBV5-1 and TRBJ2-1; 10 bases are shared with TRBD2. Germline V gene data show CDR1 as SGHRS and CDR2 as YFSETQ. V trimming: 2 bases; J trimming: 5 bases; junction bases outside the gene matches: 4. The CDR3 consists of 15 residues. The CDR3 region has the DNA TGCGCCAGCAGCTTTAGCGGGAGGCCTAACAATGAGCAGTTCTTC. This gives the protein CASSFSGRPNNEQFF.